The sequence of this T cell receptor beta chain was determined in a study of shared clonotypes between healthy human individuals. TCRdb keeps only in-frame clones here, not all; method: immunoSEQ multiplex PCR. The data show about 600,000 clones, roughly 98% seen once. J was trimmed by 7 bases and V by 1 base; bases with no gene match: 10. This CDR3 is 15 amino acids long. Germline CDR1 MGHRA, CDR2 YSYEKL. Only CD45RO-negative cells positively selected for CCR7 counted as naive CD8 cells, so terminally differentiated effector memory CD45RA+ cells were excluded. J is TRBJ2-7 and V is TRBV4-1, with 7 bases identical to TRBD1. Sequencing was carried out using naive CD8+ T cells sorted from blood. This TCR was recovered from a man younger than 40 in good health. CDR3 protein: CASSQVDRVGWEQYF. CDR3 DNA: TGCGCCAGCAGCCAAGTAGACAGGGTAGGGTGGGAGCAGTACTTC.